This T cell receptor beta chain emerged from a study of blood T cell repertoires in COVID-19 (dated by TCRdb to 2018 to 2021). The study in broad terms: Samples from collaborators originated in the United States, Italy and Spain and spanned both the acute and convalescent phases of COVID-19. Samples were obtained from the ongoing ImmuneRACE study (first 160 participants) and from over a thousand subjects provided by 6 global collaborators. The repertoires were released in a freely available public database meant as a resource for research on the immune response to SARS-CoV-2. The sample metadata nearly always contained a de-identified subject ID, COVID-19 status, age in years and sex. The dataset comprised deeply sampled blood TCRbeta repertoires from subjects exposed to, actively infected with, or recovered from COVID-19. Where HLA class I and class II types were available, the types were taken from metadata supplied by the sample provider, not from assay-based typing. The material from the prospective study consisted of cDNA or gDNA derived from T cells, B-cell-depleted T cells, or PBMCs. Points the paper makes about the study in general: The quantity of clinical and demographic metadata differed by source and by participant and was supplied without curation.

V lost 5 bases and J lost 3 bases; the stretch between them is 7 bases long. CDR1 and CDR2 were assigned from the germline V gene (reference sequence) as PRHDT and FYEKMQ. The CDR3 has 12 amino acids, counting the end cysteine and phenylalanine. Of the read, only the CDR3 DNA is kept; its 36 bases are in frame from base 1. The immunoSEQ Assay, a bias-controlled multiplex PCR, was used to amplify TCRbeta CDR3 regions from genomic DNA. On the authors' methods: Within the assay, amplification of reference gene primers was used to estimate how many nucleated cells each sample contained. To quantify the absolute abundance of each unique TCRbeta CDR3 rearrangement, sequence reads were collapsed and filtered. For each sample, productive Simpson clonality was calculated by taking the square root of Simpson's diversity index across productive rearrangements. Not all clones reach the TCRdb copy of this immuneACCESS table, which keeps in-frame sequences only. Checked studies attribute under half of the gap to unresolved V genes and leave the rest unexplained. That table gives V, J and clone size, and the DNA gave D and trimming. Present in this sample are more than 400,000 clones, about 90% of which were seen just once. About 0.57% of the sample goes to the ten largest clones.

Enrolling through a virtual design, the prospective study's participants ranged in age from roughly 18 to 95 years and lived across some 23 United States geographic areas. To assign participants to cohorts, the prospective study relied on clinical history that participants themselves reported in a screening survey and a study questionnaire. Recovered participants in ImmuneRACE Cohort 3 were defined by two consecutive negative NP/OP PCR tests, clearance by a healthcare professional, or resolution of symptoms. Each participant in the prospective study had whole blood, serum and a nasopharyngeal or oropharyngeal swab collected by mobile phlebotomists. Over a roughly 2-month period, participants in the prospective study had the option of providing additional blood draws and questionnaires. Before DNA extraction, prospective study blood samples were shipped either frozen or at room temperature. On this clone itself: Its recognized antigen is unknown. The sample holds no much larger clone one base away, and base qualities are not on file.

The chain joins TRBV13 to TRBJ1-2, with no D gene named confidently. The source of this sequence is a man aged 18 to 29 who had recovered from COVID-19. The material sequenced was PBMCs or T cells enriched from blood (not recorded which). The CDR3 loop reads CASSGEDYGYTF. The DNA sequence follows: TGTGCCAGCAGCGGAGAGGACTATGGCTACACCTTC. Outside the CDR3, residues come from the reference TRBV13 and TRBJ1-2 proteins, so the full variable domain is: AAGVIQSPRHLIKEKRETATLKCYPIPRHDTVYWYQQGPGQDPQFLISFYEKMQSDKGSIPDRFSAQQFSDYHSELNMSSLELGDSALYFCASSGEDYGYTFGSGTRLTVV.